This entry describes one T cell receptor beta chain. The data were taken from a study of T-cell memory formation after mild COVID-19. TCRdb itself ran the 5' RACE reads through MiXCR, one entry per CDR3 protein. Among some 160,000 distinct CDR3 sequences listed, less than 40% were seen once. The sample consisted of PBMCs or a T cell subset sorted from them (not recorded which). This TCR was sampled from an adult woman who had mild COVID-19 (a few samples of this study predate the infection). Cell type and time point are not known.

CDR3 coding DNA: TGTGCCAGCAGCTTAACAGAATTAGCGGGAGCGAACACCGGGGAGCTGTTTTTT. As protein: CASSLTELAGANTGELFF. The rearrangement links TRBV7-9 to TRBJ2-2; TRBD2 matches 9 bases. The junction had 7 bases not matched to a gene; V was cut back by 2 bases and J by 0 bases. This CDR3 comprises 18 residues. Looked up from germline, CDR1 is SEHNR and CDR2 is FQNEAQ (reference sequence).